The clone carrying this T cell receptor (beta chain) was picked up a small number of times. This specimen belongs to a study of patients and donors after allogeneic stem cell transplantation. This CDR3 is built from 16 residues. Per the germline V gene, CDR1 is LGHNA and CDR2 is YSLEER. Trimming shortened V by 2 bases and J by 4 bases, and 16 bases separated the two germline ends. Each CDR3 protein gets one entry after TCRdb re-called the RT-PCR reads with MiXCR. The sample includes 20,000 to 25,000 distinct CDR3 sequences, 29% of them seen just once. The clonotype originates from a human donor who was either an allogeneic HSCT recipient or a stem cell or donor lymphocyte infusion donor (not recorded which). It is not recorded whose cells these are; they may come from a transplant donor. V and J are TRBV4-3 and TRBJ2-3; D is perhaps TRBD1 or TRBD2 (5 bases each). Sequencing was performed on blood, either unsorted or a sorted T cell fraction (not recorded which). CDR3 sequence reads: CASSQLRDPEADTQYF. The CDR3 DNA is TGCGCCAGCAGCCAACTCCGGGACCCGGAGGCAGATACGCAGTATTTT.